This TCR beta chain was documented in a study of CD8+ T cells in alopecia areata. Study-wide findings and caveats: Many expanded lesional clones remained in scalp and blood on tofacitinib. Mouse data revealed clearer TCR sharing than patient data did, a gap possibly tied to HLA.

Isolated RNA was reverse transcribed into cDNA used as the sequencing template. Some clones are missing from TCRdb's copy, which holds only in-frame ones; the method was immunoSEQ multiplex PCR. The table shows some 190,000 clones, with more than 50% occurring only once. In its sample, this clone was seen a few times. Antigen: not known. CDR3 length equals 13 residues. Germline lookup yields CDR1 ENHRY and CDR2 SYGVKD. V was shortened by 6 bases and J by 5 bases, with 14 bases between the two germline ends. Treatment indicated: oral pan-JAK inhibitor, 5-10 mg twice daily. This receptor was taken from a human donor with alopecia areata. This specimen was CD4+ T cells sorted from blood, taken at week 24, from a patient treated with tofacitinib. V is TRBV10-3 and J is TRBJ2-7; D unclear. In DNA form, the CDR3 reads TGTGCCATCAGGTTTGACTCTGTGCACGAGCAGTACTTC. It codes for CAIRFDSVHEQYF.